This T cell receptor beta chain was found in a study of CD8 T cells in Susac syndrome. General study results and limits: CD8+ clones in Susac expanded most in TEMRA cells and active patients.

The CD8+ and CD4+ T cells were negatively isolated, with the TEMRA cells enriched by FACS. CDR1 is MNHNY, CDR2 SVGAGI, per germline (reference sequence). The CDR3 loop spans 11 amino acids. Trimming at V came to 7 bases and at J to 9 bases, leaving 2 bases not matched to a gene. On this clonotype itself: The antigen remains unidentified.

With random hexamers, roughly 0.45 to 1 ug RNA was reverse transcribed. TCRdb re-called the immunoSEQ multiplex PCR reads through MiXCR, storing one row per CDR3 protein. The sample records tens of thousands of distinct CDR3 sequences, about 95% being singletons. The J gene is TRBJ2-1, the V gene TRBV6-6; 8 bases fit TRBD2. The material sequenced was CD8+ T cells from PBMCs. The sequence was collected from a human donor with Susac syndrome. Here the CDR3 reads CASNLAGEQFF. CDR3 DNA sequence: TGTGCCAGCAACCTAGCGGGTGAGCAGTTCTTC.